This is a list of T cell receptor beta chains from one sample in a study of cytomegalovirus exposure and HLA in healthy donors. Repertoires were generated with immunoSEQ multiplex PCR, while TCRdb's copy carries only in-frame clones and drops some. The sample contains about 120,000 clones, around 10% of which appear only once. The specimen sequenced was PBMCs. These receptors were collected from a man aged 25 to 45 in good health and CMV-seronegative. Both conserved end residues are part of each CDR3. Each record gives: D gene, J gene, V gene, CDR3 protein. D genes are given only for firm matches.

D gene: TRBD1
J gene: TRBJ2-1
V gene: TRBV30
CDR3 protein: CAWSVYRGSQILSYNEQFF

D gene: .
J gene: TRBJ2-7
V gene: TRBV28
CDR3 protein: CASSSRDSYEQYF

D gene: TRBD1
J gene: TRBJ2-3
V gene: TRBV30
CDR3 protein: CAWSAGQGVFTDTQYF

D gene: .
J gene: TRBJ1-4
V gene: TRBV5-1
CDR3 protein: CASRRPNEKLFF

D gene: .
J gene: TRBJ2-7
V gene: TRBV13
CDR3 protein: CASSHRNRAYEQYF

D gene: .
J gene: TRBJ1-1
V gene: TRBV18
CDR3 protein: CASSPTTEEAFF

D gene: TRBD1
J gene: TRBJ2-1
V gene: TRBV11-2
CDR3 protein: CASSLTSPTGGPYNEQFF

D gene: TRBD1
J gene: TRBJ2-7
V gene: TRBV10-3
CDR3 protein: CAISGTGASYEQYF

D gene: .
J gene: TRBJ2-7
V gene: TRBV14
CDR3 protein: CASSQVGGGYEQYF

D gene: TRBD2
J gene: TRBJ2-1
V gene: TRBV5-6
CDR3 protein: CASSNRGLAVIEQFF

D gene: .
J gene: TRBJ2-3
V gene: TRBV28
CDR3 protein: CASSSFTDTQYF

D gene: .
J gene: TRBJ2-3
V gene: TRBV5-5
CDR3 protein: CASSWLLGPSTDTQYF

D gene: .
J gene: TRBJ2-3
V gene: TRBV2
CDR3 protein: CASSTTDTQYF

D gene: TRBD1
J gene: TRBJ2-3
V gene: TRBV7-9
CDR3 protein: CASSSSGQGIIPTQYF

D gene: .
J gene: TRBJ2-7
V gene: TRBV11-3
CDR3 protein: CASSLDQGPYEQYF

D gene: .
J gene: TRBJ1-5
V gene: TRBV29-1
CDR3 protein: CSVGTGRGQPQHF

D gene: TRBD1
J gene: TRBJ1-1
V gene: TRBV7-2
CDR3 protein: CASSLAGQMNTEAFF

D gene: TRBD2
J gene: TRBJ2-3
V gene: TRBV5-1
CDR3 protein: CASSLSAGATDTQYF

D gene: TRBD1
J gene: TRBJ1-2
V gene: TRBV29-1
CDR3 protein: CSAGQGANGYTF

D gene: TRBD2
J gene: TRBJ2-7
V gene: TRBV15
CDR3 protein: CATSQAGETYEQYF

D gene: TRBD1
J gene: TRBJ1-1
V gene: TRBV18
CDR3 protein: CASSQGANTEAFF

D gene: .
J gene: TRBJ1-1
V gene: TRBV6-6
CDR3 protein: CATEGESWTEAFF

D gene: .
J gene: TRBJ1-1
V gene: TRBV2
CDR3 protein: CATGGDFTEAFF

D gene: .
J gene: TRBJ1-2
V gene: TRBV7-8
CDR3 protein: CASSLRAGTESGYTF

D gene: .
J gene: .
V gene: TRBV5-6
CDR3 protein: CASSLYSYEQYF

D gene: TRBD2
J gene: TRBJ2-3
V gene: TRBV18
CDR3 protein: CASSPPLSSGSGWAADTQYF

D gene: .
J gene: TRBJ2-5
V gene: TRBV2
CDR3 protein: CATTADSQETQYF

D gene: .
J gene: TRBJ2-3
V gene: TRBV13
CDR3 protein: CASSLVTSTDTQYF

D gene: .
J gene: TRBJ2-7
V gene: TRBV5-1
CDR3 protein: CASSFFTDAYEQYF

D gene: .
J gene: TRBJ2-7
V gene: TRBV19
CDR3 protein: CASSSTGYEQYF

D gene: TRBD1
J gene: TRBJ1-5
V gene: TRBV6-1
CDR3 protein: CASSETSGGGSQPQHF

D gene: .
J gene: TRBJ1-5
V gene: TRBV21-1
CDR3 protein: CARRRDSNSNQPQHF

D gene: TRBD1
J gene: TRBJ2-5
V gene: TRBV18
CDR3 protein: CASSLRDRGGETQYF

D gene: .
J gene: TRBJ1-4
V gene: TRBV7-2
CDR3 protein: CASSLRGTTNEKLFF

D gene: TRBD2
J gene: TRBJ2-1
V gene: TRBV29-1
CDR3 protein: CSALAGEILRNEQFF

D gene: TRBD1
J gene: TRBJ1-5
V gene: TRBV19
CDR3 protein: CASSIDQTGNQPQHF

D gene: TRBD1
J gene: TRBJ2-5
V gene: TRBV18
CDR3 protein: CASSPGQGVEETQYF

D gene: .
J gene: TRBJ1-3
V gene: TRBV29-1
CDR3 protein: CSVGQEGNTIYF

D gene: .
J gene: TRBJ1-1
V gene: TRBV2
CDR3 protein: CASSSVNTEAFF

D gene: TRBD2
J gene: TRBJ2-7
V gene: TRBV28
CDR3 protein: CASSVNLAGDYEQYF

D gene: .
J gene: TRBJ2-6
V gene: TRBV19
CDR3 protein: CASSSSGLPSSGANVLTF

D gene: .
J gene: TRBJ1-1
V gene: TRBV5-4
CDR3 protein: CASSQLGGRGTEAFF

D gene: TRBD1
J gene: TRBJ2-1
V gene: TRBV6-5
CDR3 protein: CASRREGQGINEQFF

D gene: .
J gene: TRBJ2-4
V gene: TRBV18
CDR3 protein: CASSPANSGVKNIQYF

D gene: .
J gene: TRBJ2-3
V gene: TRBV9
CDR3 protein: CASSVRVPDTQYF

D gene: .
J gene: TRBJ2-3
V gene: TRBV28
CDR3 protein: CASSFQGAGRTDTQYF